These T cell receptor beta chains were read from a single sample in a study of a mutant IDH1 vaccine in newly diagnosed glioma. These receptors have no known antigen. Some clones are missing from TCRdb's copy, which holds only in-frame ones; the method was immunoSEQ multiplex PCR. The repertoire includes some 31,000 clones, roughly four fifths of them detected once, and around 29% sits in the top ten. The sequenced sample was PBMCs, obtained from a glioma patient whose treatment included an IDH1 peptide vaccine. The receptors here all came from a man aged 30 to 45 with glioma. The CDR3 runs from the conserved cysteine through the conserved F or W. D genes are given only for firm matches. Size values are once, few and many counts, or a class for expanded clones, and some rows have none.

TRBD1	TRBJ1-2	-	13	TRBV5-4	CASSLDRGDGYTF	TGTGCCAGCAGCTTGGACAGGGGTGACGGCTACACCTTC
-	TRBJ1-2	-	13	TRBV27	CASSRRANYGYTF	TGTGCCAGCAGTCGCAGGGCTAACTATGGCTACACCTTC
-	TRBJ1-5	-	15	TRBV10-3	CAISEGGRTNQPQHF	TGTGCCATCAGTGAGGGAGGACGGACGAATCAGCCCCAGCATTTT
TRBD2	TRBJ2-7	-	15	TRBV2	CATGLAGALSYEQYF	TGTGCCACTGGACTAGCGGGGGCCCTCTCCTACGAGCAGTACTTC
-	TRBJ1-2	-	15	TRBV7-2	CASSLRTAGSYGYTF	TGTGCCAGCAGCTTGAGGACAGCAGGGAGCTATGGCTACACCTTC
TRBD2	TRBJ2-7	-	12	TRBV29-1	CSAGSMGGEQYF	TGCAGCGCCGGCAGCATGGGGGGGGAGCAGTACTTC
-	TRBJ2-5	-	15	TRBV15	CATSINKDSGETQYF	TGTGCCACCAGCATCAATAAGGACAGCGGAGAGACCCAGTACTTC
TRBD1	TRBJ1-2	once	17	TRBV5-5	CASRAGGQGPTTYGYTF	TGTGCCAGCAGAGCAGGGGGACAGGGCCCAACCACCTATGGCTACACCTTC
TRBD1	TRBJ2-7	-	14	TRBV6-1	CASSEAGTVSEQYF	TGTGCCAGCAGTGAAGCGGGGACAGTCTCCGAGCAGTACTTC
TRBD2	TRBJ2-3	-	14	TRBV30	CASTSGGITDTQYF	TGTGCCTCGACGAGCGGGGGGATAACAGATACGCAGTATTTT
-	TRBJ2-5	-	14	TRBV10-1	CASSASLGRETQYF	TGCGCCAGCAGTGCGAGTCTGGGACGGGAGACCCAGTACTTC
TRBD2	TRBJ2-1	few	16	TRBV9	CASSVFLAGGLDEQFF	TGTGCCAGCAGCGTTTTTCTAGCGGGGGGCCTAGATGAGCAGTTCTTC